A single sample is the source of the 27 T cell receptor beta chains below, sequenced in a study of blood T cell repertoires in COVID-19. TCRdb keeps only in-frame clones here, not all; method: immunoSEQ multiplex PCR. This sample yields 250,000 or so clones, of which more than 80% are seen a single time; less than 3% belongs to the top ten. Sequenced material: peripheral blood. The receptors derive from a man aged 25-45 years with COVID-19, enrolled during active disease.

The V and J genes are TRBV28 and TRBJ1-2; D is possibly TRBD1 (5 bases). The V gene lost 4 bases and the J gene lost 5 bases, with 8 bases spanning the gap. Per germline, CDR1 MDHEN and CDR2 SYDVKM. CDR3 length: 12 residues. The CDR3 DNA is TGTGCCAGCAGTTCGGGACTTTATGGCTACACCTTC. Amino acids: CASSSGLYGYTF.

The chain carries TRBV7-7 and TRBJ2-3, with 10 positions matching TRBD1. CDR1 is SSHAT and CDR2 is FNYEAQ in the germline V gene (reference sequence). This CDR3 has 16 amino acids. Trimming took 5 bases from V and 3 from J; bases not matched to a gene: 8. The CDR3 bases are TGTGCCAGCAGCCGGATTCGGACAGGGGGAACAGATACGCAGTATTTT. It encodes CASSRIRTGGTDTQYF.

This chain links TRBV27 with TRBJ2-7, with 9 bases that match TRBD1. Trimming at V came to 8 bases and at J to 5 bases, leaving 10 bases not matched to a gene. The CDR3 totals 14 residues. CDR1 and CDR2 (germline): MNHEY, SMNVEV (reference sequence). CDR3 nucleotide sequence: TGTGCCAGCGGGCACAGGGGGCCTTTGGACGAGCAGTACTTC. Amino acids: CASGHRGPLDEQYF.

The DNA for the CDR3 is TGTGCCAGCAGCCAAGGGACAGGGCTAGCCTATGGCTACACCTTC. This sequence encodes CASSQGTGLAYGYTF. This rearrangement joins TRBV3-1 (or the pseudogene TRBV3-2) to TRBJ1-2; 8 positions agree with TRBD1. The CDR3 runs to 15 residues. The J segment lost 4 bases and the V segment lost 1 base, leaving 5 bases of the junction unmatched. CDR1 and CDR2 from the germline V gene are LGHDT and YNNKEL (reference sequence).

This clone was found once. The chain uses TRBV4-2 and TRBJ2-3; the D is unclear. V lost 3 bases, J lost 6 bases, and 4 bases lay in between. The CDR3 totals 11 residues. From germline, CDR1 is LGHNA and CDR2 YNFKEQ. The DNA of the CDR3 is TGTGCCAGCAGCCAGAGGGATACGCAGTATTTT. It yields the protein CASSQRDTQYF.

This chain joins TRBV27 and TRBJ2-7, with TRBD1 as a possible D gene (6 bases). The CDR3 is made up of 19 amino acids. The germline CDR1 and CDR2 sequences are MNHEY and SMNVEV (reference sequence). The ends were cut back, 0 bases at V and 4 bases at J, with 25 bases in the middle. For the CDR3, the DNA is TGTGCCAGCAGTTTATCGTGGTCCCCCTTAAAAGGGACACCGTACGAGCAGTACTTC. Its translation: CASSLSWSPLKGTPYEQYF.

This chain joins TRBV2 and TRBJ2-7, with 8 positions matching TRBD1. V lost 7 bases to trimming and J lost 0 bases; unmatched junction nucleotides: 5. Looked up from germline, CDR1 is SNHLY and CDR2 is FYNNEI. This CDR3 is built from 14 residues. In DNA, the CDR3 is TGTGCCAGCAACGGACAGGGTTCCTCCTACGAGCAGTACTTC. It yields the protein CASNGQGSSYEQYF.

This chain connects TRBV6-5 to TRBJ2-3, with TRBD2 matching over 9 bases. CDR1 is MNHEY and CDR2 is SVGAGI in the germline V gene. The ends lost 2 bases at V and 1 base at J; junction bases unmatched: 4. This CDR3 region has 16 residues. CDR3 protein: CASSYGAGGRTDTQYF. CDR3 nucleotides: TGTGCCAGCAGTTACGGAGCGGGGGGACGCACAGATACGCAGTATTTT.

The genes are TRBV28 and TRBJ2-7, with TRBD1 matching over 9 bases. Germline assignment: CDR1 MDHEN and CDR2 SYDVKM. CDR3 length equals 15 residues. With V trimmed by 6 bases and J by 2 bases, 8 bases remained unmatched. DNA for the CDR3: TGTGCCAGCAGCCTCCCGACAGGGGGACCCTACGAGCAGTACTTC. Its protein product is CASSLPTGGPYEQYF. The whole variable domain, filled in from reference TRBV28 and TRBJ2-7, reads DVKVTQSSRYLVKRTGEKVFLECVQDMDHENMFWYRQDPGLGLRLIYFSYDVKMKEKGDIPEGYSVSREKKERFSLILESASTNQTSMYLCASSLPTGGPYEQYFGPGTRLTVT.

The chain has TRBV2 and TRBJ2-3, with 10 bases matching TRBD2. Trimming cost V 5 bases and J 5 bases; bases outside gene matches: 4. Germline CDR1 and CDR2: SNHLY and FYNNEI. This CDR3 spans 14 amino acids. DNA for the CDR3: TGTGCCAGCAGTCGCACTAGCGGGAAAGATACGCAGTATTTT. Its translation is CASSRTSGKDTQYF.

The chain couples TRBV27 to TRBJ1-6; D not resolved. Germline V gene data show CDR1 as MNHEY and CDR2 as SMNVEV (reference sequence). V was trimmed by 3 bases and J by 7 bases, leaving 16 bases between them. The CDR3 is made up of 16 amino acids. The CDR3 DNA reads as TGTGCCAGCAGTTTTCTCCCTGAGGGTCACAATTCACCCCTCCACTTT. Translation: CASSFLPEGHNSPLHF.

CDR3 residues: CAWSVWMGEVGTEAFF. In nucleotides, the CDR3 is TGTGCCTGGAGTGTATGGATGGGGGAGGTTGGCACTGAAGCTTTCTTT. The rearrangement links TRBV30 to TRBJ1-1, with D possibly matching TRBD1 (5 bases). Germline loops: CDR1 GTSNPN, CDR2 SVGIG (reference sequence). This CDR3 is built from 16 residues. The germline V and J ends were trimmed by 0 bases and 4 bases, with 18 bases remaining between them.

The V and J genes are TRBV27 and TRBJ2-1; 8 bases are a match to TRBD2. There are 18 residues in the CDR3. The J segment lost 1 base and the V segment lost 5 bases, leaving 13 bases of the junction unmatched. The germline CDR1 and CDR2 sequences are MNHEY and SMNVEV (reference sequence). The CDR3 coding sequence is TGTGCCAGCAGTCTCCCAACCCGACTAGCGCCTTCCTACAATGAGCAGTTCTTC. This gives the protein CASSLPTRLAPSYNEQFF.

The genes are TRBV21-1 and TRBJ1-2; the D call in the table, TRBD1, was not verified against the DNA. TRBV21-1 is given as a pseudogene. The CDR3 runs to 19 residues. CDR3 sequence reads: CASSKAEGDRAKGNYGYTF. The CDR3, as DNA: TGTGCCAGCAGCAAAGCAGAGGGGGACAGGGCTAAAGGGAACTATGGCTACACCTTC.

The V call is TRBV2, the J call TRBJ2-2, with 7 nucleotides matching TRBD2. The CDR3 extends over 14 amino acids. The V and J ends lost 7 bases and 5 bases, in that order; junction bases with no gene match: 7. Per the germline V gene, CDR1 is SNHLY and CDR2 is FYNNEI. CDR3 in amino acids: CASIREAGTGELFF. CDR3 in DNA: TGTGCCAGCATCCGGGAGGCAGGAACCGGGGAGCTGTTTTTT.

The chain joins TRBV6-6 to TRBJ1-2; 9 bases are a match to TRBD1. The CDR3 runs to 14 residues. The germline V gene encodes CDR1 MNHNY and CDR2 SVGAGI (reference sequence). V gave up 5 bases and J gave up 8 bases; unmatched junction bases: 9. CDR3 DNA sequence: TGTGCCAGCAGTAACCGGGACAGGGAATACGGCTACACCTTC. Translation gives CASSNRDREYGYTF.

The chain links TRBV7-6 to TRBJ2-3, with 15 nucleotides matching TRBD2. The trim removed 2 bases at V and 4 bases at J, leaving 4 bases unmatched. The CDR3 is 17 residues long. The V gene's germline CDR1 is SGHVS and CDR2 FNYEAQ. CDR3 in DNA: TGTGCCAGCAGCTTAATGGGACTAGCGGGGGGCGCAGATACGCAGTATTTT. Translating it yields CASSLMGLAGGADTQYF. Full variable domain (remainder filled in from reference TRBV7-6 and TRBJ2-3): GAGVSQSPRYKVTKRGQDVALRCDPISGHVSLYWYRQALGQGPEFLTYFNYEAQQDKSGLPNDRFSAERPEGSISTLTIQRTEQRDSAMYRCASSLMGLAGGADTQYFGPGTRLTVL.

This chain joins TRBV9 and TRBJ2-2, with D tentatively TRBD1 (6 bases). Looked up from germline, CDR1 is SGDLS and CDR2 is YYNGEE. Trimming shortened V by 0 bases and J by 3 bases, and 9 bases separated the two germline ends. The CDR3 covers 15 residues. DNA of the CDR3: TGTGCCAGCAGCGTAGGAGGGGGATACACCGGGGAGCTGTTTTTT. It specifies CASSVGGGYTGELFF.

This CDR3 reads CASSPGQFYSYEQYF. CDR3 coding DNA: TGTGCCAGCAGCCCGGGACAGTTTTACTCCTACGAGCAGTACTTC. The gene calls are TRBV14 and TRBJ2-7, with 7 positions matching TRBD1. CDR1 SGHDN and CDR2 FVKESK come from the germline V gene. This CDR3 has 15 residues. V was pared by 4 bases and J by 0 bases, with 6 bases of the junction left unmatched.

The chain couples TRBV5-4 to TRBJ1-1; a possible D gene is TRBD1 (6 bases). Trimming removed 2 bases at V and 5 bases at J, with 10 bases between. The CDR3 extends over 13 amino acids. Germline V lookup: CDR1 SGHNT, CDR2 YYREEE (reference sequence). CDR3 in amino acids: CASSLSRGTEAFF. Written as DNA, the CDR3 is TGTGCCAGCAGCTTATCCAGGGGAACTGAAGCTTTCTTT. Full variable domain (remainder filled in from reference TRBV5-4 and TRBJ1-1): ETGVTQSPTHLIKTRGQQVTLRCSSQSGHNTVSWYQQALGQGPQFIFQYYREEENGRGNFPPRFSGLQFPNYSSELNVNALELDDSALYLCASSLSRGTEAFFGQGTRLTVV.

The V gene is TRBV28, the J gene TRBJ1-5; D is possibly TRBD1 (6 bases). This CDR3 contains 14 residues. CDR1 is MDHEN, CDR2 SYDVKM, per germline. V gave up 6 bases and J gave up 3 bases, with 12 bases separating them. The CDR3 DNA is TGTGCCAGCAGGGGGACAAGGGACAATCAGCCCCAGCATTTT. Residues: CASRGTRDNQPQHF.

This clone was recorded once. This chain joins TRBV5-6 and TRBJ2-1, with D tentatively TRBD2 (6 bases). Germline CDR1 is SGHDT and CDR2 is YYEEEE. CDR3 length: 14 residues. The V end was cut by 0 bases, the J end by 5 bases, with 9 bases between. As DNA, the CDR3 is TGTGCCAGCAGCTTGGTCGTAGCGGACAATGAGCAGTTCTTC. Its protein product is CASSLVVADNEQFF.

This clone was recorded once. The same CDR3 arises from other DNA sequences in this sample as well. The chain links TRBV18 to TRBJ1-2; 8 bases fit TRBD1. The ends lost 2 bases at V and 2 bases at J; junction bases unmatched: 1. The length of the CDR3 is 14 residues. Germline V gives CDR1 KGHSH, CDR2 LQKENI. CDR3 bases: TGTGCCAGCTCACCAGGACAGGGAAACTATGGCTACACCTTC. The encoded protein is CASSPGQGNYGYTF.

The V gene is TRBV6-5, the J gene TRBJ2-1; 7 positions match TRBD1. The CDR3 has 13 amino acids. The V and J ends lost 7 bases and 7 bases, in that order; junction bases with no gene match: 7. In germline, CDR1 is MNHEY, CDR2 SVGAGI. The CDR3 DNA follows: TGTGCCAGCAACCCGACAGGGTTGAATGAGCAGTTCTTC. Amino acids: CASNPTGLNEQFF.

The rearrangement uses TRBV19 and TRBJ1-2; possibly TRBD1 for D (6 bases). This CDR3 region has 12 residues. Germline-derived CDR1 and CDR2 are LNHDA and SQIVND (reference sequence). The ends were cut back, 7 bases at V and 6 bases at J, with 12 bases in the middle. CDR3 amino acids: CASKAGGDGYTF. CDR3 nucleotides: TGTGCCAGTAAGGCGGGGGGCGATGGCTACACCTTC.

This sequence joins TRBV19 and TRBJ1-2; 7 positions agree with TRBD1. V was pared by 4 bases and J by 2 bases, with 7 bases of the junction left unmatched. The CDR3 sequence is 15 residues long. Germline CDR1 LNHDA, CDR2 SQIVND (reference sequence). The CDR3 here is CASSSTGAINYGYTF. The CDR3 DNA reads TGTGCCAGTAGTAGTACAGGGGCGATAAACTATGGCTACACCTTC.

The V gene is TRBV4-3, the J gene TRBJ1-5, with a tentative D call TRBD1 (5 bases). Germline CDR1 reads LGHNA; CDR2 reads YSLEER. The germline V and J ends were trimmed by 6 bases and 1 base, with 13 bases remaining between them. The CDR3 extends over 15 amino acids. The CDR3 nucleotides read TGCGCCAGCAGTCGTGACAGAACCAGCAATCAGCCCCAGCATTTT. Translated: CASSRDRTSNQPQHF.